This T cell receptor (beta chain) is from a study of OX40 agonist ivuxolimab in advanced cancers. Study context: Dosing consisted of intravenous ivuxolimab at 0.01 to 10 mg/kg every 2 weeks.

This CDR3 is 14 amino acids long. V trimming: 4 bases; J trimming: 7 bases; junction bases outside the gene matches: 3. The germline V gene encodes CDR1 SGHRS and CDR2 YFSETQ. Using immunoSEQ multiplex PCR, the repertoire was profiled, and TCRdb retains in-frame clones only, with some absent. The sample gives approximately 70,000 clones, around nine tenths of which show up once; 4.5% to 5% is in the top ten. Sequencing was performed on CD4+ or CD8+ T cells sorted from blood, taken in a trial of the OX40 agonist ivuxolimab. This receptor was identified in an adult with an advanced solid tumor such as melanoma, head and neck, liver or kidney cancer. The chain employs TRBV5-1 and TRBJ2-1, with TRBD2 identical over 12 bases. The CDR3 region is CASSPTSGRNEQFF. CDR3 DNA: TGCGCCAGCAGCCCAACTAGCGGGAGGAATGAGCAGTTCTTC.